Listed below are T cell receptor beta chains from one sample, sequenced in a study of beta chain features in type 1 diabetes. Sequencing was performed with immunoSEQ multiplex PCR; in TCRdb, only in-frame clones are kept and a portion is missing. The table records some 290,000 clones, 24% of them present only once. The sample was naive CD4+ T cells from blood. These TCRs come from a woman younger than 45 with type 1 diabetes. The CDR3 runs from the conserved cysteine through the conserved F or W. A D gene is named only where the DNA matches it firmly. The listing skips clone size in some rows; elsewhere it reads once, few, many or a size class.

D gene: NA; V gene: TRBV7-9; clone size: few; J gene: TRBJ2-4; CDR3 DNA: TGTGCCAGCAGCTTGGGTGCCGGGATGGACATTCAGTACTTC; CDR3 protein: CASSLGAGMDIQYF
D gene: NA; V gene: TRBV5-6; clone size: NA; J gene: TRBJ2-7; CDR3 DNA: TGTGCCAGCAGCTTAAGGACAGCTTACGAGCAGTACTTC; CDR3 protein: CASSLRTAYEQYF
D gene: TRBD1; V gene: TRBV28; clone size: NA; J gene: TRBJ2-7; CDR3 DNA: TGTGCCAGCAGTCGCACAGGGGGGACCTACGAGCAGTACTTC; CDR3 protein: CASSRTGGTYEQYF
D gene: TRBD1; V gene: TRBV28; clone size: NA; J gene: TRBJ2-5; CDR3 DNA: TGTGCCAGCAGTACGGGACAGGAGAGGGAGACCCAGTACTTC; CDR3 protein: CASSTGQERETQYF
D gene: NA; V gene: TRBV5-1; clone size: few; J gene: TRBJ2-3; CDR3 DNA: TGCGCCAGCAGCTTGGTGGCAGGATCCACAGATACGCAGTATTTT; CDR3 protein: CASSLVAGSTDTQYF
D gene: NA; V gene: TRBV30; clone size: few; J gene: TRBJ1-3; CDR3 DNA: TGTGCCTGGAGCGGGGGAAACACCATATATTTT; CDR3 protein: CAWSGGNTIYF
D gene: NA; V gene: TRBV27; clone size: NA; J gene: TRBJ2-1; CDR3 DNA: TGTGCCAGCAGTTTGCCTGGACAACCCTACAATGAGCAGTTCTTC; CDR3 protein: CASSLPGQPYNEQFF
D gene: NA; V gene: TRBV2; clone size: NA; J gene: TRBJ1-4; CDR3 DNA: TGTGCCAGCAGTGAAAAGAAACGACAGAATGAAAAACTGTTTTTT; CDR3 protein: CASSEKKRQNEKLFF
D gene: NA; V gene: TRBV28; clone size: few; J gene: TRBJ2-1; CDR3 DNA: TGTGCCAGCAGGAGCGGTACCTCCTACAATGAGCAGTTCTTC; CDR3 protein: CASRSGTSYNEQFF
D gene: TRBD1; V gene: TRBV28; clone size: NA; J gene: TRBJ1-5; CDR3 DNA: TGTGCCAGCCACAGGGGGCGAAATCAGCCCCAGCATTTT; CDR3 protein: CASHRGRNQPQHF
D gene: TRBD2; V gene: TRBV12-5; clone size: NA; J gene: TRBJ2-3; CDR3 DNA: TGTGCTAGTGGTTGGGTCCCACCGGGACTAGCGGCCTTCACAGATACGCAGTATTTT; CDR3 protein: CASGWVPPGLAAFTDTQYF
D gene: NA; V gene: TRBV15; clone size: NA; J gene: TRBJ2-5; CDR3 DNA: TGTGCCACCAGCAGAGACAGGGTGGAGACCCAGTACTTC; CDR3 protein: CATSRDRVETQYF
D gene: NA; V gene: TRBV4-1; clone size: few; J gene: TRBJ1-2; CDR3 DNA: TGCGCCAGCAGCCAAGGTGGTGGTCAGGGGCGGAATGGCTACACCTTC; CDR3 protein: CASSQGGGQGRNGYTF
D gene: NA; V gene: TRBV4-1; clone size: few; J gene: TRBJ2-1; CDR3 DNA: TGCGCCAGCAGCCAACCTCCGGACAGATACAATGAGCAGTTCTTC; CDR3 protein: CASSQPPDRYNEQFF
D gene: NA; V gene: TRBV29-1; clone size: few; J gene: TRBJ2-5; CDR3 DNA: TGCAGCGTTTTCCAGAGCGAAGAGACCCAGTACTTC; CDR3 protein: CSVFQSEETQYF
D gene: TRBD2; V gene: TRBV30; clone size: NA; J gene: TRBJ2-1; CDR3 DNA: TGTGCCTGGAGTGTGCGACTAGCTGGTAATGAGCAGTTCTTC; CDR3 protein: CAWSVRLAGNEQFF
D gene: TRBD2; V gene: TRBV5-1; clone size: few; J gene: TRBJ2-3; CDR3 DNA: TGCGCCAGCAGCTTGCCCGGGACTAGCGGCAACACAGATACGCAGTATTTT; CDR3 protein: CASSLPGTSGNTDTQYF
D gene: TRBD1; V gene: TRBV9; clone size: few; J gene: TRBJ2-1; CDR3 DNA: TGTGCCAGCAGCCCGGACAGGGGCTCGCTGTTCTTC; CDR3 protein: CASSPDRGSLFF
D gene: NA; V gene: TRBV29-1; clone size: NA; J gene: TRBJ2-3; CDR3 DNA: TGCAGCGTTTCAGGCGAAGGGGGCACAGATACGCAGTATTTT; CDR3 protein: CSVSGEGGTDTQYF
D gene: TRBD2; V gene: TRBV10-3; clone size: few; J gene: TRBJ2-1; CDR3 DNA: TGTGCCATCAGTGCCTGGCTAGCGGACCACAATGAGCAGTTCTTC; CDR3 protein: CAISAWLADHNEQFF
D gene: NA; V gene: TRBV5-1; clone size: NA; J gene: TRBJ2-7; CDR3 DNA: TGCGCCAGCAGCCGGGAACTCGAGCAGTACTTC; CDR3 protein: CASSRELEQYF
D gene: TRBD1; V gene: TRBV6-1; clone size: NA; J gene: TRBJ2-5; CDR3 DNA: TGTGCCACCTCGGGACAGAGGAAAGAGACCCAGTACTTC; CDR3 protein: CATSGQRKETQYF